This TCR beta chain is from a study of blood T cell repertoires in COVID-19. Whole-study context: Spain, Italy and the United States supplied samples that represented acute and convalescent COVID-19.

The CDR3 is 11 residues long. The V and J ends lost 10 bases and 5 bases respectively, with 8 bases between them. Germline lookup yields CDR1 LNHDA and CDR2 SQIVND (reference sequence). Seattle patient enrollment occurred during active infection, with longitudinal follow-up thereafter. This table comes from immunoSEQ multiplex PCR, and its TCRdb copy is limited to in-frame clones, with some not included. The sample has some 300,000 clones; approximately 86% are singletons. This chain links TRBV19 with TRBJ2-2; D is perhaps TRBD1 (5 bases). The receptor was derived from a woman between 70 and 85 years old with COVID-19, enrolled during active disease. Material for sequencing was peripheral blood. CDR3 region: CATRQTGELFF. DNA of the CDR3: TGTGCCACCCGACAGACCGGGGAGCTGTTTTTT.